Following are 9 T cell receptor beta chains from one sample sequenced in a study of naive and memory T cell subsets. An equimolar mix of two oligonucleotides served as the beta constant-region primer for TRBC1 and TRBC2. MiXCR was run by TCRdb on the UMI-ligation and nested PCR reads, yielding one entry per CDR3 protein. The sample consists of 130,000 to 150,000 distinct CDR3 sequences, over 15% of them appearing once. Sequencing input: naive CD4+ T cells from blood. The receptors come from a human donor in good health.

This clonotype has just a few counts. The rearrangement uses TRBV6-2 or TRBV6-3 and TRBJ1-1; D is possibly TRBD1 (5 bases). The CDR3 runs 14 residues. The V gene lost 7 bases and the J gene lost 0 bases, with 12 bases spanning the gap. The germline V gene has CDR1 MNHEY and CDR2 SVGEGT. CDR3 DNA: TGTGCCAGCACCTCACCAGGGATGAACACTGAAGCTTTCTTT. It translates to CASTSPGMNTEAFF.

This clonotype was detected ten times or more. V usage is TRBV10-3 and J usage is TRBJ2-7, with TRBD2 matching over 7 bases. V gave up 7 bases and J gave up 3 bases; unmatched junction bases: 9. From germline, CDR1 is ENHRY and CDR2 SYGVKD. The CDR3 sequence is 14 residues long. CDR3 sequence: CAIKPGRDDYEQYF. As DNA, the CDR3 is TGTGCCATCAAACCAGGGAGGGATGACTACGAGCAGTACTTC.

The chain carries TRBV3-1 and TRBJ1-2; tentative D call: TRBD1 (5 bases). With 4 bases removed from V and 4 bases from J, the gap between germline ends came to 19 bases. Germline-derived CDR1 and CDR2 are LGHDT and YNNKEL (reference sequence). This CDR3 is built from 16 residues. CDR3 DNA sequence: TGTGCCAGCAGCCCAGATAAAGGGGTGCTCTCCTATGGCTACACCTTC. Its protein is CASSPDKGVLSYGYTF.

V gene TRBV7-9 combines with J gene TRBJ1-1; the D is unclear. The CDR3 has 13 residues. The V and J ends lost 1 base and 0 bases respectively, with 3 bases between them. CDR1 and CDR2 from the germline V gene are SEHNR and FQNEAQ (reference sequence). The CDR3 nucleotides are TGTGCCAGCAGCTTAGAAATGAACACTGAAGCTTTCTTT. It encodes CASSLEMNTEAFF. The full variable domain, rest sourced from reference TRBV7-9 and TRBJ1-1, is DTGVSQNPRHKITKRGQNVTFRCDPISEHNRLYWYRQTLGQGPEFLTYFQNEAQLEKSRLLSDRFSAERPKGSFSTLEIQRTEQGDSAMYLCASSLEMNTEAFFGQGTRLTVV.

This clonotype was picked up a small number of times. The chain combines TRBV15 with TRBJ2-1; TRBD2 might be the D (6 bases). V was trimmed by 2 bases and J by 6 bases, leaving 17 bases between them. The CDR3 length is 16 residues. From germline, CDR1 is LNHNV and CDR2 YYDKDF (reference sequence). The CDR3 coding sequence is TGTGCCACCAGCAGACTAGCACCGGGAGTCCGCAATGAGCAGTTCTTC. Translation gives CATSRLAPGVRNEQFF.

Many counts were recorded for this clonotype. The chain couples TRBV27 to TRBJ2-3; 9 bases match TRBD2. CDR1 and CDR2 (germline): MNHEY, SMNVEV (reference sequence). CDR3 length: 14 residues. The trim removed 2 bases at V and 4 bases at J, leaving 1 base unmatched. The CDR3 is CASSLAGGADTQYF. DNA of the CDR3: TGTGCCAGCAGTTTAGCGGGAGGGGCAGATACGCAGTATTTT.

Points on this clonotype: The junction departs from germline at one end; a sequencing error may be responsible. The chain employs TRBV7-9 and TRBJ2-7; 7 bases fit TRBD1. Looked up from germline, CDR1 is SEHNR and CDR2 is FQNEAQ (reference sequence). This CDR3 is built from 12 residues. CDR3 sequence (DNA): TGTGCCAGCAGCACCCGGGACAGAGGCACCAGGTTC. Translated, it gives CASSTRDRGTRF.

This clonotype has more than one count but fewer than ten. This chain connects TRBV7-2 to TRBJ2-7; TRBD2 agrees at 8 bases. Germline-derived CDR1 and CDR2 are SGHTA and FQGNSA. V lost 5 bases, J lost 0 bases, and 6 bases stayed unmatched. The CDR3 runs to 15 residues. The CDR3 bases are TGTGCCAGCAGCGTAACTAGCGGATACTCCTACGAGCAGTACTTC. This sequence encodes CASSVTSGYSYEQYF.

The CDR3 loop is CSPEGGTEQPQHF. The CDR3 bases are TGCAGCCCTGAGGGGGGTACGGAACAGCCCCAGCATTTT. The V and J genes are TRBV29-1 and TRBJ1-5; D is possibly TRBD1 (6 bases). Per the germline V gene, CDR1 is SQVTM and CDR2 is ANQGSEA. CDR3 size: 13 residues. Trimming pared 8 bases from V and 7 bases from J, leaving 18 bases between.